This is a list of T cell receptor beta chains from one sample in a study of cytomegalovirus exposure and HLA in healthy donors. Using immunoSEQ multiplex PCR, the repertoire was profiled, and TCRdb retains in-frame clones only, with some absent. The sample carries roughly 120,000 clones, about three quarters recorded once. The sample consisted of PBMCs. These receptors all come from a woman aged 55-70 years in good health and CMV-seropositive. CDR3s include the opening cysteine and the closing phenylalanine or tryptophan. Fields, in order: V gene, J gene, clone size, D gene, CDR3 length, CDR3 protein, CDR3 DNA. D genes are given only for firm matches. For some rows the clone size is stated as once, few or many, or as a class when expanded; others skip it.

v_call: TRBV4-2; j_call: TRBJ2-2; clone_size: .; d_call: .; cdr3_length: 13; cdr3_aa: CASSQEYTGELFF; cdr3_nt: TGTGCCAGCAGCCAAGAATATACCGGGGAGCTGTTTTTT
v_call: TRBV7-2; j_call: TRBJ1-2; clone_size: .; d_call: .; cdr3_length: 13; cdr3_aa: CASSLNWRVGYTF; cdr3_nt: TGTGCCAGCAGCTTAAATTGGAGAGTTGGCTACACCTTC
v_call: TRBV6-5; j_call: TRBJ1-5; clone_size: few; d_call: TRBD1; cdr3_length: 15; cdr3_aa: CASSYSGTGAQPQHF; cdr3_nt: TGTGCCAGCAGTTACTCCGGGACAGGGGCGCAGCCCCAGCATTTT
v_call: TRBV19; j_call: TRBJ1-5; clone_size: .; d_call: .; cdr3_length: 15; cdr3_aa: CAGNEGRTSNQPQHF; cdr3_nt: TGTGCCGGAAACGAAGGGAGAACTAGCAATCAGCCCCAGCATTTT
v_call: TRBV7-3; j_call: TRBJ2-1; clone_size: .; d_call: TRBD2; cdr3_length: 16; cdr3_aa: CASSPPGLAGDNEQFF; cdr3_nt: TGTGCCAGCAGCCCCCCGGGACTAGCGGGGGACAATGAGCAGTTCTTC
v_call: TRBV2; j_call: TRBJ1-2; clone_size: .; d_call: .; cdr3_length: 13; cdr3_aa: CASSEDSSYGYTF; cdr3_nt: TGTGCCAGCAGCGAGGACAGCTCCTATGGCTACACCTTC
v_call: TRBV6-5; j_call: TRBJ2-1; clone_size: .; d_call: .; cdr3_length: 15; cdr3_aa: CASKGGGSEGNEQFF; cdr3_nt: TGTGCCAGCAAGGGAGGGGGGTCTGAGGGCAATGAGCAGTTCTTC
v_call: TRBV19; j_call: TRBJ1-1; clone_size: .; d_call: .; cdr3_length: 19; cdr3_aa: CASSIDPFRANGKNTEAFF; cdr3_nt: TGTGCCAGTAGTATAGATCCGTTCAGGGCGAATGGGAAAAACACTGAAGCTTTCTTT
v_call: TRBV28; j_call: TRBJ2-7; clone_size: .; d_call: .; cdr3_length: 14; cdr3_aa: CASRGVGQSHEQYF; cdr3_nt: TGTGCCAGCAGGGGGGTAGGACAGTCGCACGAGCAGTACTTC
v_call: TRBV28; j_call: TRBJ2-7; clone_size: .; d_call: .; cdr3_length: 17; cdr3_aa: CASRPRLDTGPAYEQYF; cdr3_nt: TGTGCCAGCAGACCACGCTTGGATACTGGGCCCGCCTACGAGCAGTACTTC
v_call: TRBV9; j_call: TRBJ1-1; clone_size: .; d_call: .; cdr3_length: 13; cdr3_aa: CASSEEGRTEAFF; cdr3_nt: TGTGCCAGCAGCGAGGAGGGTCGCACTGAAGCTTTCTTT
v_call: TRBV7-9; j_call: TRBJ1-4; clone_size: few; d_call: .; cdr3_length: 15; cdr3_aa: CSSSFNRGFGEKLFF; cdr3_nt: TGTTCCAGCAGCTTCAACCGGGGGTTTGGTGAAAAACTGTTTTTT
v_call: TRBV5-3; j_call: TRBJ2-1; clone_size: .; d_call: TRBD2; cdr3_length: 17; cdr3_aa: CARKNTRRLAKNNEQFF; cdr3_nt: TGTGCCCGCAAGAATACCAGGAGACTAGCGAAAAACAATGAGCAGTTCTTC
v_call: TRBV6-5; j_call: TRBJ1-3; clone_size: .; d_call: .; cdr3_length: 16; cdr3_aa: CASSYSDYSSGNTIYF; cdr3_nt: TGTGCCAGCAGTTACAGCGACTATAGCTCTGGAAACACCATATATTTT
v_call: TRBV27; j_call: TRBJ2-7; clone_size: .; d_call: .; cdr3_length: 16; cdr3_aa: CASRKFLGVRLYEQYF; cdr3_nt: TGTGCCAGCAGAAAATTTCTGGGAGTTCGGCTCTACGAGCAGTACTTC
v_call: TRBV28; j_call: TRBJ2-2; clone_size: .; d_call: TRBD2; cdr3_length: 17; cdr3_aa: CASSLSGAGLNTGELFF; cdr3_nt: TGTGCCAGCAGTTTATCGGGAGCGGGACTGAACACCGGGGAGCTGTTTTTT
v_call: TRBV4-1; j_call: TRBJ1-4; clone_size: .; d_call: TRBD1; cdr3_length: 16; cdr3_aa: CASKDKLGTGGEKLFF; cdr3_nt: TGCGCCAGCAAAGACAAACTCGGGACAGGGGGTGAAAAACTGTTTTTT
v_call: TRBV10-1; j_call: TRBJ2-5; clone_size: .; d_call: TRBD2; cdr3_length: 14; cdr3_aa: CASTPGGLSETQYF; cdr3_nt: TGCGCCAGCACCCCGGGGGGACTATCGGAGACCCAGTACTTC
v_call: TRBV7-9; j_call: TRBJ2-1; clone_size: once; d_call: TRBD2; cdr3_length: 15; cdr3_aa: CASSSGGVSYNEQFF; cdr3_nt: TGTGCCAGCAGCTCGGGAGGGGTCTCCTACAATGAGCAGTTCTTC